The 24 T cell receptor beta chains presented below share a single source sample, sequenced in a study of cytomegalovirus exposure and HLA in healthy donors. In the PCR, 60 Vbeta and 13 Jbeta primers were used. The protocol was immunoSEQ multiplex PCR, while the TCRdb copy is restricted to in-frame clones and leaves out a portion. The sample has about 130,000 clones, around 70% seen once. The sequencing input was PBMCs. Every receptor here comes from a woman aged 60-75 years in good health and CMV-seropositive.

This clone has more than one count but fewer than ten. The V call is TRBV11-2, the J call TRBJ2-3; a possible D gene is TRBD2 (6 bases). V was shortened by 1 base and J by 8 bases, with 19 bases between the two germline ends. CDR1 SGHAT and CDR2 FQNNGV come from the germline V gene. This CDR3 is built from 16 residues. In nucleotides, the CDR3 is TGTGCCAGCAGCTTAGTGGCTAGCACGGGAGTGGGTACGCAGTATTTT. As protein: CASSLVASTGVGTQYF. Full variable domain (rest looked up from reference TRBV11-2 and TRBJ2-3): EAGVAQSPRYKIIEKRQSVAFWCNPISGHATLYWYQQILGQGPKLLIQFQNNGVVDDSQLPKDRFSAERLKGVDSTLKIQPAKLEDSAVYLCASSLVASTGVGTQYFGPGTRLTVL.

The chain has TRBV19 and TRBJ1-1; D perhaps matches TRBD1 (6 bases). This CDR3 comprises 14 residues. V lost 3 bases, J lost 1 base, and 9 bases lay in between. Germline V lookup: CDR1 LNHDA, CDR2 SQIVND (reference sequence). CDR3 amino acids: CASSIRGRNTEAFF. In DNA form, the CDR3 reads TGTGCCAGTAGTATTAGGGGGAGGAACACTGAAGCTTTCTTT.

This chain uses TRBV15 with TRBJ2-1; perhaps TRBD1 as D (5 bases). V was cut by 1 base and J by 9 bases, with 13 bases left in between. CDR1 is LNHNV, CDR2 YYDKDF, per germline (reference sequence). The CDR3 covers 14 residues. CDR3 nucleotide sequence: TGTGCCACCAGCAGAGGTTCAGGGCTGTTTGAGCAGTTCTTC. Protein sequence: CATSRGSGLFEQFF.

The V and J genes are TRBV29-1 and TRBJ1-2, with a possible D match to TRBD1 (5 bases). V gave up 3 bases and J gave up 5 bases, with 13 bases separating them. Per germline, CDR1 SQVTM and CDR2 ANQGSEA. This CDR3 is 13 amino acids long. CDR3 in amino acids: CSVDGAGTYGYTF. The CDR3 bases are TGCAGCGTTGACGGGGCAGGGACTTATGGCTACACCTTC.

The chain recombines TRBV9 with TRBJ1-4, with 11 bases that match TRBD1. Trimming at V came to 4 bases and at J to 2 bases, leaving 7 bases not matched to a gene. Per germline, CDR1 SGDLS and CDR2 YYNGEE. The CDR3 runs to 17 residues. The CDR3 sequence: CASSPLDRGPTNEKLFF. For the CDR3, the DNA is TGTGCCAGCAGCCCATTGGACAGGGGGCCGACTAATGAAAAACTGTTTTTT.

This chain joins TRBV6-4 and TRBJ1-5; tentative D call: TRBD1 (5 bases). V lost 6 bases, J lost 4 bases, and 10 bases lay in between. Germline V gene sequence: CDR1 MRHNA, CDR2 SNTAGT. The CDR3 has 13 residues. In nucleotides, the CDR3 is TGTGCCAGCAGCTTGACAGAGAATCAGCCCCAGCATTTT. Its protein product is CASSLTENQPQHF.

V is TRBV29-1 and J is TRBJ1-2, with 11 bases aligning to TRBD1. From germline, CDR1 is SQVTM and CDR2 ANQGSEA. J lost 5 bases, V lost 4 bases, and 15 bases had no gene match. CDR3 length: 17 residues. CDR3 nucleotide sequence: TGCAGCGTTGGAGGCTCGGGACAGGGGGTCTCTGGGTATGGCTACACCTTC. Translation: CSVGGSGQGVSGYGYTF.

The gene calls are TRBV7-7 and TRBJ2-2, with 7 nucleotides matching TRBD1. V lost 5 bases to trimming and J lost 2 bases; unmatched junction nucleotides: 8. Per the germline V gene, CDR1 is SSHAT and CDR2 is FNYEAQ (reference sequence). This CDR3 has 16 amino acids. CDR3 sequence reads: CASSPRAGGNTGELFF. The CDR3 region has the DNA TGTGCCAGCAGCCCGAGGGCAGGGGGTAACACCGGGGAGCTGTTTTTT.

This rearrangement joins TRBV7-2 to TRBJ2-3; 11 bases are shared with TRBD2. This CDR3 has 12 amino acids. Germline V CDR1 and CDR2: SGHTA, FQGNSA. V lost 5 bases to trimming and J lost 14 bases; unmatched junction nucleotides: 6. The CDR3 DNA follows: TGTGCCAGCAGCCCGGGGACTAGCGGTTCGTATTTT. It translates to CASSPGTSGSYF.

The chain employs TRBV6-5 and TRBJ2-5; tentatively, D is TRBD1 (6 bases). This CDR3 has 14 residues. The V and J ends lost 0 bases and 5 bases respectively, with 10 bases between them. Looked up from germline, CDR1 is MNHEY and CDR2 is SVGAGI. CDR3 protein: CASSYSGGFETQYF. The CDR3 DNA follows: TGTGCCAGCAGTTACTCAGGGGGATTTGAGACCCAGTACTTC.

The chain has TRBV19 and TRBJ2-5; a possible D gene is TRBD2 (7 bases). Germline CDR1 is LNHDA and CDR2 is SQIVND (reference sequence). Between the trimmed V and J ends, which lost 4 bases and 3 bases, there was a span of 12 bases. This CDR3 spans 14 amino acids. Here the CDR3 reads CASSTRGAEETQYF. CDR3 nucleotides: TGTGCCAGTAGTACCCGGGGGGCCGAAGAGACCCAGTACTTC.

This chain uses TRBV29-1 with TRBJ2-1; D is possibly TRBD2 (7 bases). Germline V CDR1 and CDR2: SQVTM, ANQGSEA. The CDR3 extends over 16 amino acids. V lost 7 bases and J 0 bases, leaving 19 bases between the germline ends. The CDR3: CSARGGGGSSYNEQFF. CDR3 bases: TGCAGCGCCCGGGGAGGGGGGGGGAGCTCCTACAATGAGCAGTTCTTC.

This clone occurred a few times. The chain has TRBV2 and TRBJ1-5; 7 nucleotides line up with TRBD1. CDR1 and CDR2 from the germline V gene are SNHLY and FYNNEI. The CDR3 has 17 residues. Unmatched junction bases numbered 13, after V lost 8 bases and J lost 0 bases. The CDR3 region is CASGWDSGRSSNQPQHF. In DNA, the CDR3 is TGTGCCAGCGGATGGGACAGCGGGAGATCTAGCAATCAGCCCCAGCATTTT.

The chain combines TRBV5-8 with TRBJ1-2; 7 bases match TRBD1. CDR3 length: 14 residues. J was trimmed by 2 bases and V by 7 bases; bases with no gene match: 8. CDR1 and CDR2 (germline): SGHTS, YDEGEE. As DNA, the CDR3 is TGTGCCAGCGACTCGGGACAGATGAACTATGGCTACACCTTC. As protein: CASDSGQMNYGYTF.

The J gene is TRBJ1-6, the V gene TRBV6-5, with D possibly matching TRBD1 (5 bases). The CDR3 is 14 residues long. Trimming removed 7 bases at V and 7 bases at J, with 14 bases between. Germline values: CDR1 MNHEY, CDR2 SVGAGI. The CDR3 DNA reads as TGTGCCAGCACCCGGGGGAGTGGGAATTCACCCCTCCACTTT. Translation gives CASTRGSGNSPLHF.

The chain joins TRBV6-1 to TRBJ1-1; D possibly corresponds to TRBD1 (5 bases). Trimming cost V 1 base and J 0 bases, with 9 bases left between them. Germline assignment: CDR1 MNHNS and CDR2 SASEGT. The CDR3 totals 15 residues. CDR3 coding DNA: TGTGCCAGCAGTGAAGAAAGGGGTTTGAACACTGAAGCTTTCTTT. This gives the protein CASSEERGLNTEAFF.

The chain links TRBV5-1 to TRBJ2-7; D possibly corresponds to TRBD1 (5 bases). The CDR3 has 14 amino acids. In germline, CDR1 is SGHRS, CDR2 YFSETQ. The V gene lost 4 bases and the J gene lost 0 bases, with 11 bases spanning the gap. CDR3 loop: CASSRVDSSYEQYF. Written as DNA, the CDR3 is TGCGCCAGCAGCCGGGTAGACAGCTCCTACGAGCAGTACTTC.

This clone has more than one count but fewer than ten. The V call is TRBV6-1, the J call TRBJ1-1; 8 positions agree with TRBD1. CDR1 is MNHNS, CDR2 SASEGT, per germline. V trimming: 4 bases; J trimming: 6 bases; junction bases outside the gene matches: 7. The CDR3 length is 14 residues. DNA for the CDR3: TGTGCCAGCAGTGTGGACAGGGTGGTTTCTGAAGCTTTCTTT. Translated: CASSVDRVVSEAFF.

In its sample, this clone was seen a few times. CDR3 sequence (DNA): TGTGCTTCGGGACAGCCGAACACTGAAGCTTTCTTT. Translating gives CASGQPNTEAFF. This chain links TRBV18 with TRBJ1-1; 7 bases are shared with TRBD1. Germline V lookup: CDR1 KGHSH, CDR2 LQKENI. The CDR3 runs 12 residues.

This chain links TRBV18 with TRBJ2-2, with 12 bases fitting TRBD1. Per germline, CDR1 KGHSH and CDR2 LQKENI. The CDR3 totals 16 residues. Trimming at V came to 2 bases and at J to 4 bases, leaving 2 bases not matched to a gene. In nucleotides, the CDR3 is TGTGCCAGCTCACCAAGGGGACAGGGGGCCACCGGGGAGCTGTTTTTT. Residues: CASSPRGQGATGELFF.

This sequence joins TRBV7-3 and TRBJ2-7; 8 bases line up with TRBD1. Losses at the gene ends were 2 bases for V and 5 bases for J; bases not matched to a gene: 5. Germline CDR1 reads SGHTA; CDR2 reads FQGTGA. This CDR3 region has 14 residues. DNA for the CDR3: TGTGCCAGCAGCTTAGGACAGGGAATGAACGAGCAGTACTTC. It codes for CASSLGQGMNEQYF.

CDR3 nucleotides: TGTGCCAGCAGTTACGGACAGCTCTACGAGCAGTACTTC. The encoded protein is CASSYGQLYEQYF. The chain combines TRBV5-4 with TRBJ2-7, with D possibly TRBD1 on 6 matching bases. Germline values: CDR1 SGHNT, CDR2 YYREEE (reference sequence). This CDR3 has 13 amino acids. V lost 5 bases, J lost 3 bases, and 12 bases lay in between. Full variable domain (rest looked up from reference TRBV5-4 and TRBJ2-7): ETGVTQSPTHLIKTRGQQVTLRCSSQSGHNTVSWYQQALGQGPQFIFQYYREEENGRGNFPPRFSGLQFPNYSSELNVNALELDDSALYLCASSYGQLYEQYFGPGTRLTVT.

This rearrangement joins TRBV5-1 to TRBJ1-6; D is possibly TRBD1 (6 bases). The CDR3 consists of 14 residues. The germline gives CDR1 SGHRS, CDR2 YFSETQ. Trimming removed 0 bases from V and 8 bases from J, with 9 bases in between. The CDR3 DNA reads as TGCGCCAGCAGCTTGGGGGGGCCGGATTCACCCCTCCACTTT. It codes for CASSLGGPDSPLHF.

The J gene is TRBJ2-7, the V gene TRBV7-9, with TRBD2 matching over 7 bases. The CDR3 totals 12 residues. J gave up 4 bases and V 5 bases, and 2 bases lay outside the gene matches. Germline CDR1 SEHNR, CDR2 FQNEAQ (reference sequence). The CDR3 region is CASSPAGYEQYF. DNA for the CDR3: TGTGCCAGCAGCCCAGCGGGGTACGAGCAGTACTTC.